The T cell receptor beta chain under discussion was sequenced for a study of control samples from healthy donors and cancer patients. Profiling relied on immunoSEQ multiplex PCR, and the TCRdb table lists in-frame clones only, not all of them. The sample records 95,000 to 150,000 clones, about 86% being singletons. V lost 0 bases, J lost 6 bases, and 14 bases lay in between. The CDR3 is made up of 16 amino acids. The germline gives CDR1 LGHNA, CDR2 YNFKEQ. The source material was blood. J is TRBJ2-2 and V is TRBV4-2; possible D gene TRBD1, 5 bases. The receptor was derived from a man aged 25-40 years in good health. CDR3 in amino acids: CASSQDRAQVSGELFF. The CDR3, as DNA: TGTGCCAGCAGCCAAGATCGGGCACAGGTTTCCGGGGAGCTGTTTTTT.